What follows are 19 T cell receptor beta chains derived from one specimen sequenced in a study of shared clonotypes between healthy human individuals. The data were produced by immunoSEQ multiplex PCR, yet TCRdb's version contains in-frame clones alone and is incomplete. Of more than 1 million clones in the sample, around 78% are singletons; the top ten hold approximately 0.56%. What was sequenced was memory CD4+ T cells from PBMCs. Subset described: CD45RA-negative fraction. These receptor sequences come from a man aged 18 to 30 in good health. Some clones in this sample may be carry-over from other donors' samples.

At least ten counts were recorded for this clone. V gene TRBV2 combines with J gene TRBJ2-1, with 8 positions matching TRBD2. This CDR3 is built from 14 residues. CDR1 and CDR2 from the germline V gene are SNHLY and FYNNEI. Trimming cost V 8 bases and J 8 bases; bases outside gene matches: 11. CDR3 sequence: CASHRTSSQDEQFF. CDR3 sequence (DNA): TGTGCCAGCCACCGGACTAGCTCTCAAGATGAGCAGTTCTTC. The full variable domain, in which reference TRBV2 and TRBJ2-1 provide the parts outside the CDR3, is EPEVTQTPSHQVTQMGQEVILRCVPISNHLYFYWYRQILGQKVEFLVSFYNNEISEKSEIFDDQFSVERPDGSNFTLKIRSTKLEDSAMYFCASHRTSSQDEQFFGPGTRLTVL.

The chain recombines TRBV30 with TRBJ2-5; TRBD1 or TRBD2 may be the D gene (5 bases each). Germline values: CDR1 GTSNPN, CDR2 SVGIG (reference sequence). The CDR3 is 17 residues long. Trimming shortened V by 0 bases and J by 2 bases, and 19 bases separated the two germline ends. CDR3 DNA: TGTGCCTGGAGTGTAGTTCTCGGGACGAGCCCTCAAGAGACCCAGTACTTC. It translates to CAWSVVLGTSPQETQYF.

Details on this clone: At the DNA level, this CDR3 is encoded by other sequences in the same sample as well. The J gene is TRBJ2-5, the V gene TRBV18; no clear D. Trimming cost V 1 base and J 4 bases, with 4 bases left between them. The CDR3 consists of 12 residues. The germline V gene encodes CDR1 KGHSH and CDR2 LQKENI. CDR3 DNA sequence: TGTGCCAGCTCACCACGAGGAGAGACCCAGTACTTC. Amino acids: CASSPRGETQYF.

In nucleotides, the CDR3 is TGTGCCAGCTCACCGGAAGCCCTCGCTGAAGCTTTCTTT. Translation gives CASSPEALAEAFF. This rearrangement joins TRBV18 to TRBJ1-1; no definite D call. The CDR3 consists of 13 residues. Trimming left V 3 bases short and J 6 bases short, with 11 bases between. CDR1 KGHSH and CDR2 LQKENI come from the germline V gene.

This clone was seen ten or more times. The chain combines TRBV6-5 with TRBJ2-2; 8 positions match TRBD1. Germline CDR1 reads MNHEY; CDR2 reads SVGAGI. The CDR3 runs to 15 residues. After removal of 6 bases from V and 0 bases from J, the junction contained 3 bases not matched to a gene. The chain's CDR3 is CASRSGGANTGELFF. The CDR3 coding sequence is TGTGCCAGCAGATCAGGGGGCGCGAACACCGGGGAGCTGTTTTTT.

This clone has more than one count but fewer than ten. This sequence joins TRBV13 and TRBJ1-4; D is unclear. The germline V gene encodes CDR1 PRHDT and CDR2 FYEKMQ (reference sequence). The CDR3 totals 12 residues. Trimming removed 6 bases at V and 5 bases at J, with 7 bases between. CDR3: CASRYRNEKLFF. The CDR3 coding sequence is TGTGCCAGCAGATACCGGAATGAAAAACTGTTTTTT.

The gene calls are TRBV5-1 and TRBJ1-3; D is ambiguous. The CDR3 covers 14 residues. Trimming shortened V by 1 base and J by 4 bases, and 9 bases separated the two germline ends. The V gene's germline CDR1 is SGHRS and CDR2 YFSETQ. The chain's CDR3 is CASSLSGQGNTIYF. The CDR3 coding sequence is TGCGCCAGCAGCTTGTCTGGGCAAGGAAACACCATATATTTT.

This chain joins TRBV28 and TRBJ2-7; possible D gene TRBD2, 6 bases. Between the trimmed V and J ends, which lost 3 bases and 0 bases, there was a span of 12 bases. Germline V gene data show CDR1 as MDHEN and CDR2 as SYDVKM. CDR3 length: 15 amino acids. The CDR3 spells CASSFDGSSSYEQYF. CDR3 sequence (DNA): TGTGCCAGCAGTTTTGACGGGAGCAGCTCCTACGAGCAGTACTTC.

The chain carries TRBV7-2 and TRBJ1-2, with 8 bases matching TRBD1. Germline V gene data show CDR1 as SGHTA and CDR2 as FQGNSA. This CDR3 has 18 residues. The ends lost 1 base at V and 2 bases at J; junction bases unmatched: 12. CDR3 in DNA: TGTGCCAGCAGCTTAGGAGGGGGCAGGGGGCGATTCAACTATGGCTACACCTTC. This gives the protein CASSLGGGRGRFNYGYTF.

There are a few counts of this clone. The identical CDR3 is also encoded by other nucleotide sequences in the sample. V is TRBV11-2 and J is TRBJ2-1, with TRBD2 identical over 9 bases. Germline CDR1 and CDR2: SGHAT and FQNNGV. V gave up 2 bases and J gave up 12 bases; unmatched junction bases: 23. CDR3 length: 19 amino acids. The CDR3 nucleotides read TGTGCCAGCAGCTTAATTGGGCGCGGGAGGGCCACACCCGCAGGGGGGCAGTTCTTC. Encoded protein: CASSLIGRGRATPAGGQFF.

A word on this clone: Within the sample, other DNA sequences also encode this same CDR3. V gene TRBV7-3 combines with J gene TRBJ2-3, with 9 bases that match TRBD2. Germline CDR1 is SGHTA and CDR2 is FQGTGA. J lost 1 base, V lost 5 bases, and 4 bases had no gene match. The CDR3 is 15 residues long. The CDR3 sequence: CASSPLAGGTDTQYF. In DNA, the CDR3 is TGTGCCAGCAGCCCCTTAGCGGGAGGCACAGATACGCAGTATTTT. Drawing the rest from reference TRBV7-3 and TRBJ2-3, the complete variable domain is GAGVSQTPSNKVTEKGKYVELRCDPISGHTALYWYRQSLGQGPEFLIYFQGTGAADDSGLPNDRFFAVRPEGSVSTLKIQRTERGDSAVYLCASSPLAGGTDTQYFGPGTRLTVL.

CDR3 region: CASSLMGDHEQYF. The CDR3 DNA reads TGTGCCAGCAGCTTAATGGGGGACCACGAGCAGTACTTC. The rearrangement links TRBV7-3 to TRBJ2-7, with D tentatively TRBD1 or TRBD2 (5 bases each). The length of the CDR3 is 13 residues. V lost 1 base and J 5 bases, leaving 9 bases between the germline ends. Per germline, CDR1 SGHTA and CDR2 FQGTGA. The full variable domain, completed using reference TRBV7-3 and TRBJ2-7, is GAGVSQTPSNKVTEKGKYVELRCDPISGHTALYWYRQSLGQGPEFLIYFQGTGAADDSGLPNDRFFAVRPEGSVSTLKIQRTERGDSAVYLCASSLMGDHEQYFGPGTRLTVT.

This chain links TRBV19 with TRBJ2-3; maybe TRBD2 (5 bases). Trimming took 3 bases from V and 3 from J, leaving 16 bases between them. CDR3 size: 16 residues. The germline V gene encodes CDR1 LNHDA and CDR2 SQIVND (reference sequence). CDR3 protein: CASSILTPRGTDTQYF. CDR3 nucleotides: TGTGCCAGTAGTATTCTGACCCCTCGGGGAACAGATACGCAGTATTTT.

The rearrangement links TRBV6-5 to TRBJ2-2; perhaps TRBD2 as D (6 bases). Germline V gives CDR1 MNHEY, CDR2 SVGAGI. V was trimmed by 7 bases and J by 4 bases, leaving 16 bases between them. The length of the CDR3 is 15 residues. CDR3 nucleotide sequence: TGTGCCAGCACCGCAAGCGGGTCGGTCACCGGGGAGCTGTTTTTT. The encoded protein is CASTASGSVTGELFF.

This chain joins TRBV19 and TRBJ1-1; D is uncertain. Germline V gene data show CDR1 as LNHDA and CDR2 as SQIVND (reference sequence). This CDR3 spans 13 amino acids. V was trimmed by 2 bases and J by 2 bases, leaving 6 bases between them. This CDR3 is CASSIWLNTEAFF. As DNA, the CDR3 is TGTGCCAGTAGTATATGGCTAAACACTGAAGCTTTCTTT.

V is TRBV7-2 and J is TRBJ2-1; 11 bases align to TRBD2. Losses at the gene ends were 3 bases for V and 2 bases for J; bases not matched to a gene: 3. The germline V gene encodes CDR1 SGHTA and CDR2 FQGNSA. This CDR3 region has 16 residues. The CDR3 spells CASSFRGLAAYNEQFF. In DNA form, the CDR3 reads TGTGCCAGCAGCTTTAGGGGACTAGCGGCCTACAATGAGCAGTTCTTC.

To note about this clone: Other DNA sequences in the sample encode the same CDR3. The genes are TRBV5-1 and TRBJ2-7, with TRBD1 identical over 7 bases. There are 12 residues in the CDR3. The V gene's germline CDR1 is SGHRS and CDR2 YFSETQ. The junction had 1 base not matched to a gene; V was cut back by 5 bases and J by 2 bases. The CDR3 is CASSTGAYEQYF. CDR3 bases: TGCGCCAGCAGTACAGGGGCCTACGAGCAGTACTTC. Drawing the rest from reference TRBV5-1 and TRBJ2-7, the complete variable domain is KAGVTQTPRYLIKTRGQQVTLSCSPISGHRSVSWYQQTPGQGLQFLFEYFSETQRNKGNFPGRFSGRQFSNSRSEMNVSTLELGDSALYLCASSTGAYEQYFGPGTRLTVT.

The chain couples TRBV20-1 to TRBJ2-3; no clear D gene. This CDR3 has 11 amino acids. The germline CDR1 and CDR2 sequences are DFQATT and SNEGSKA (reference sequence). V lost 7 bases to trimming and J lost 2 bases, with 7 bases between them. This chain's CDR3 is CSVIPTDTQYF. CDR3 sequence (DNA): TGCAGTGTTATCCCCACAGATACGCAGTATTTT.

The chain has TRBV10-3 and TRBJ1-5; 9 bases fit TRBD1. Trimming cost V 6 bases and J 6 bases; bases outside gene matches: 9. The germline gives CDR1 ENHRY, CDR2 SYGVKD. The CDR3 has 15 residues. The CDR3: CAISETGGIGQPQHF. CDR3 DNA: TGTGCCATCAGCGAGACAGGGGGAATAGGTCAGCCCCAGCATTTT.